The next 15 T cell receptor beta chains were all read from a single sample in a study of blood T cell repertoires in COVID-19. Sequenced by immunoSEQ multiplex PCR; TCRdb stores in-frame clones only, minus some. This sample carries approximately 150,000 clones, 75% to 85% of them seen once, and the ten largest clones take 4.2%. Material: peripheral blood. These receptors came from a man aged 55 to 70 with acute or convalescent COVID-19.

DNA of the CDR3: TGTGCCAGTAGTATAGAGGGACAGGGGGGCAATGAGCAGTTCTTC. It yields the protein CASSIEGQGGNEQFF. The chain couples TRBV19 to TRBJ2-1; 11 bases align to TRBD1. Germline V gene data show CDR1 as LNHDA and CDR2 as SQIVND (reference sequence). With V trimmed by 0 bases and J by 6 bases, 1 base remained unmatched. The CDR3 loop spans 15 amino acids.

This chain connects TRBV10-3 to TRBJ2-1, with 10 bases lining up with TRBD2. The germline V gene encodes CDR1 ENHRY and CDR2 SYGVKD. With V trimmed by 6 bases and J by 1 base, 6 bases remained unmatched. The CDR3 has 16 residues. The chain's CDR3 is CAIRAGLAVSYNEQFF. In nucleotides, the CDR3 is TGTGCCATCAGGGCAGGACTAGCGGTATCCTACAATGAGCAGTTCTTC.

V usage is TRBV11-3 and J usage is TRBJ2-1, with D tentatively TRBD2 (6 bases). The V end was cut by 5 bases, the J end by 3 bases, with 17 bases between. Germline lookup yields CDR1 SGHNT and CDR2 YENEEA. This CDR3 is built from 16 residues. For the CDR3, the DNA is TGTGCCAGCAGCCGAACCGGCGCGGGGAACTACAATGAGCAGTTCTTC. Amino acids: CASSRTGAGNYNEQFF.

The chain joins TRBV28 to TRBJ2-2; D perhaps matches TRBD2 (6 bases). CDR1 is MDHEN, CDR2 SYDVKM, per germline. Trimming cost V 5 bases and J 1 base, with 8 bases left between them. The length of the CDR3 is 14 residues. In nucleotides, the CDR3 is TGTGCCAGCAGTGGGACTCTGAACACCGGGGAGCTGTTTTTT. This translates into CASSGTLNTGELFF.

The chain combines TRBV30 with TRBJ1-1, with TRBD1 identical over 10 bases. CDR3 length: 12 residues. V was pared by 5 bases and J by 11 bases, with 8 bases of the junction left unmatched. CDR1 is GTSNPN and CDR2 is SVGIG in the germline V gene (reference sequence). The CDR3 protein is CAWGEGQGRAFF. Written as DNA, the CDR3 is TGTGCCTGGGGGGAGGGACAGGGGCGCGCTTTCTTT.

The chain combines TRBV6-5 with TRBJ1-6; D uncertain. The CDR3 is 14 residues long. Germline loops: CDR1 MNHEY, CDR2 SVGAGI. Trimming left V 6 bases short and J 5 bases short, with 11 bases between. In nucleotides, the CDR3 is TGTGCCAGCAGCTTACATATCCATAATTCACCCCTCCACTTT. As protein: CASSLHIHNSPLHF.

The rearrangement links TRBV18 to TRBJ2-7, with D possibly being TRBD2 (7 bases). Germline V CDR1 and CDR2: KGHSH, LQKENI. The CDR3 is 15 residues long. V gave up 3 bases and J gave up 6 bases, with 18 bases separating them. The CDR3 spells CASSPGSGTWGEQYF. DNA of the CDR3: TGTGCCAGCTCACCGGGGAGCGGGACATGGGGCGAGCAGTACTTC.

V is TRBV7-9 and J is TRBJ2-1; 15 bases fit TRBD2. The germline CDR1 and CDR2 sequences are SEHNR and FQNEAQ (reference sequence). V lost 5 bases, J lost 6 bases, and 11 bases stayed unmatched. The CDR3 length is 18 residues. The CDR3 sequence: CASSHKEPGLAGGNEQFF. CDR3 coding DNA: TGTGCCAGCAGCCATAAAGAGCCGGGACTAGCGGGAGGCAATGAGCAGTTCTTC.

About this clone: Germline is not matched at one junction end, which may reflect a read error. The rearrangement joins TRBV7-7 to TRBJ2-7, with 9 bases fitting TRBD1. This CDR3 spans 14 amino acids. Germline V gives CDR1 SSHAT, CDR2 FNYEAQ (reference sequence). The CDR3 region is CASSKGQGDDEQYF. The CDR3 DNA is TGTGCTAGCAGCAAGGGACAGGGAGATGACGAGCAGTACTTC.

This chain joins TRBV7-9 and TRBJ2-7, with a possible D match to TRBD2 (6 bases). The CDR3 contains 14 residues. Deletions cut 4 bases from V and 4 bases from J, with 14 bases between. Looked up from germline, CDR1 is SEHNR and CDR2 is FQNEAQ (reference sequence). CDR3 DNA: TGTGCCAGCAGCTCTCTGGGCGGGATATACGAGCAGTACTTC. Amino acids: CASSSLGGIYEQYF.

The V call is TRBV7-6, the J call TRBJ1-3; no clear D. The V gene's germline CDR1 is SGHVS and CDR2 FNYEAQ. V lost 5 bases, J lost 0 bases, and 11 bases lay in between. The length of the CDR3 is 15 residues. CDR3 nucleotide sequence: TGTGCCAGCAGCCATAGCCGAATCTCTGGAAACACCATATATTTT. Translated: CASSHSRISGNTIYF.

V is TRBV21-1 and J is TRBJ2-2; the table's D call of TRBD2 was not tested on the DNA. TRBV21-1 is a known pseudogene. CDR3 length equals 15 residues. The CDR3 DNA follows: TGTGCCAGCAACGCGGGGCACCTTAACACCGGGGAGCTGTTTTTT. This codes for CASNAGHLNTGELFF.

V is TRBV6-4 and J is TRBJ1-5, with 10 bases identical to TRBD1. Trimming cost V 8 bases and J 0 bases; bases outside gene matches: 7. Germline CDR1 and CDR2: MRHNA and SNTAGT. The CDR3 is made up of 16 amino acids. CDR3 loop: CASSGQGGRSNQPQHF. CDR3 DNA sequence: TGTGCCAGCTCCGGACAGGGGGGCCGTAGCAATCAGCCCCAGCATTTT.

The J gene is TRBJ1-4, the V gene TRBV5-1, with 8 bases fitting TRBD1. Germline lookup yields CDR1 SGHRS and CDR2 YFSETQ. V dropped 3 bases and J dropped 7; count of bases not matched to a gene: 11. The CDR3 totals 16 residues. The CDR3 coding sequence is TGCGCCAGCAGCTCCAACCCAGGACAGGGAATTGAAAAACTGTTTTTT. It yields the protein CASSSNPGQGIEKLFF.

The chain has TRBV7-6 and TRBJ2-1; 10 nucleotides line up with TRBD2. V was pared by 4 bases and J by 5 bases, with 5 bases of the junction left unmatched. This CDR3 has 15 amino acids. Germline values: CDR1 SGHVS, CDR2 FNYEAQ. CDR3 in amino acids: CASSSGLAEHNEQFF. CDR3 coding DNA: TGTGCCAGCAGCTCCGGACTAGCGGAGCACAATGAGCAGTTCTTC.